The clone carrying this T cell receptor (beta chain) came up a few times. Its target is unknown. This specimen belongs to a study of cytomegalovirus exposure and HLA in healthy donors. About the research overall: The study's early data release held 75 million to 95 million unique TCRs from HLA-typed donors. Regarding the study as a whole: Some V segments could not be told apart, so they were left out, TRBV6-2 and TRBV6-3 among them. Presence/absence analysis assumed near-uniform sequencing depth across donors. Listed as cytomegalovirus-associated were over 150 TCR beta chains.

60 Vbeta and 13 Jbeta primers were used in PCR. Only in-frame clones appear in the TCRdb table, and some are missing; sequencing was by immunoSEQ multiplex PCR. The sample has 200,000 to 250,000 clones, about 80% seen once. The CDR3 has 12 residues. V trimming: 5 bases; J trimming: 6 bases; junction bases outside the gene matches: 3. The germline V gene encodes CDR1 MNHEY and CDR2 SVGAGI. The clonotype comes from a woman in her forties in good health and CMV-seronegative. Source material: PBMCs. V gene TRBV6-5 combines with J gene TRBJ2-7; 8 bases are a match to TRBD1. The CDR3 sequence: CASSPTGVEQYF. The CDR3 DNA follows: TGTGCCAGCAGTCCGACAGGGGTCGAGCAGTACTTC.